Below, 32 T cell receptor beta chains from the same sample are listed, as sequenced in a study of chemoradiotherapy in HPV16-positive cancers. Data came from immunoSEQ multiplex PCR; TCRdb stores just in-frame clones and leaves some out. The sample lists about 1,600 clones, approximately 80% occurring once. The sample in question was tumor tissue, obtained from a patient who underwent chemoradiotherapy. The receptors originated from a human donor with HPV-associated anogenital cancer.

The CDR3 DNA sequence: TGTGCCAGCAGTACCCGACTAGCAGGCAATGAGCAGTTCTTC. This sequence encodes CASSTRLAGNEQFF. This sequence joins TRBV27 and TRBJ2-1, with 7 bases lining up with TRBD2. This CDR3 contains 14 residues. V was pared by 5 bases and J by 6 bases, with 7 bases of the junction left unmatched. The germline CDR1 and CDR2 sequences are MNHEY and SMNVEV (reference sequence).

The chain couples TRBV4-3 to TRBJ1-1; no clear D. Per germline, CDR1 LGHNA and CDR2 YSLEER. The V end was cut by 0 bases, the J end by 1 base, with 9 bases between. This CDR3 is 15 amino acids long. The chain's CDR3 is CASSQDRIQNTEAFF. In DNA form, the CDR3 reads TGCGCCAGCAGCCAAGATCGGATCCAGAACACTGAAGCTTTCTTT.

V is TRBV7-8 and J is TRBJ1-1; no clear D. The germline gives CDR1 SGHVS, CDR2 FQNEAQ. The CDR3 length is 13 residues. V lost 1 base to trimming and J lost 0 bases, with 3 bases between them. Here the CDR3 DNA reads TGTGCCAGCAGCTTAGGCATGAACACTGAAGCTTTCTTT. Amino acids: CASSLGMNTEAFF.

The chain is built from TRBV5-1 and TRBJ2-5, with D possibly TRBD2 on 6 matching bases. The ends were cut back, 1 base at V and 2 bases at J, with 9 bases in the middle. This CDR3 region has 14 residues. CDR1 and CDR2 (germline): SGHRS, YFSETQ. CDR3 bases: TGCGCCAGCAGCTTGATCGCGGGACAAGAGACCCAGTACTTC. This encodes CASSLIAGQETQYF. Full variable domain (outside the CDR3, taken from reference TRBV5-1 and TRBJ2-5): KAGVTQTPRYLIKTRGQQVTLSCSPISGHRSVSWYQQTPGQGLQFLFEYFSETQRNKGNFPGRFSGRQFSNSRSEMNVSTLELGDSALYLCASSLIAGQETQYFGPGTRLLVL.

The chain joins TRBV7-9 to TRBJ2-6, with 7 bases identical to TRBD1. Per germline, CDR1 SEHNR and CDR2 FQNEAQ (reference sequence). This CDR3 has 17 residues. The trim removed 4 bases at V and 1 base at J, leaving 7 bases unmatched. CDR3 coding DNA: TGTGCCAGCAGCTCTGTGACAGGGCTGTCTGGGGCCAACGTCCTGACTTTC. Protein sequence: CASSSVTGLSGANVLTF.

The chain has TRBV5-1 and TRBJ2-3; D not resolved. V was cut by 4 bases and J by 6 bases, with 6 bases left in between. Germline lookup yields CDR1 SGHRS and CDR2 YFSETQ. The CDR3 spans 11 residues. CDR3 coding DNA: TGCGCCAGCAGCCCCGGGGATACGCAGTATTTT. As protein: CASSPGDTQYF.

The chain couples TRBV5-6 to TRBJ2-2; 10 nucleotides align to TRBD2. CDR3 length: 15 residues. The V gene's germline CDR1 is SGHDT and CDR2 YYEEEE. V lost 4 bases to trimming and J lost 3 bases; unmatched junction nucleotides: 3. For the CDR3, the DNA is TGTGCCAGCAGCCTGGGACTAGCGTACACCGGGGAGCTGTTTTTT. Translated: CASSLGLAYTGELFF.

This clone was recorded once. V usage is TRBV10-1 and J usage is TRBJ2-3; maybe TRBD2 (6 bases). CDR3 length equals 16 residues. Germline CDR1 and CDR2: WNHNN and SYGVQD (reference sequence). V lost 0 bases and J lost 6, with 16 bases in between. The CDR3 is CASSESAGRWDDTQYF. The CDR3 region has the DNA TGCGCCAGCAGTGAGTCCGCGGGAAGGTGGGACGATACGCAGTATTTT.

This clone has a handful of counts. The chain recombines TRBV5-1 with TRBJ2-1; D assignment may be TRBD1 or TRBD2 (5 bases each). Per the germline V gene, CDR1 is SGHRS and CDR2 is YFSETQ. V was shortened by 4 bases and J by 10 bases, with 18 bases between the two germline ends. The CDR3 is made up of 14 amino acids. CDR3 sequence (DNA): TGCGCCAGCAGCCCCAGTGGGGGTCAGGTGGAGCAGTTCTTC. Its protein is CASSPSGGQVEQFF.

The rearrangement uses TRBV6-1 and TRBJ2-5, with D possibly being TRBD1 (5 bases). Per the germline V gene, CDR1 is MNHNS and CDR2 is SASEGT. The CDR3 covers 14 residues. V lost 1 base and J 5 bases, leaving 11 bases between the germline ends. CDR3 protein: CASSEGIGAETQYF. CDR3 nucleotide sequence: TGTGCCAGCAGTGAAGGTATTGGGGCGGAGACCCAGTACTTC.

This sequence joins TRBV5-8 and TRBJ1-1; D is perhaps TRBD1 (5 bases). Between the trimmed V and J ends, which lost 6 bases and 0 bases, there was a span of 12 bases. Germline lookup yields CDR1 SGHTS and CDR2 YDEGEE. This CDR3 has 14 amino acids. CDR3 residues: CASTSGTLNTEAFF. The CDR3 DNA is TGTGCCAGCACCTCCGGGACGCTGAACACTGAAGCTTTCTTT.

The V and J genes are TRBV27 and TRBJ2-6; D not resolved. Germline CDR1 and CDR2: MNHEY and SMNVEV (reference sequence). This CDR3 comprises 15 residues. Trimming stripped 0 bases from V and 0 bases from J, with 3 bases between. The CDR3 bases are TGTGCCAGCAGTTTATCGGTCTCTGGGGCCAACGTCCTGACTTTC. Protein sequence: CASSLSVSGANVLTF.

This sequence joins TRBV27 and TRBJ1-2, with D hard to call. The CDR3 consists of 15 residues. The germline gives CDR1 MNHEY, CDR2 SMNVEV (reference sequence). Trimming pared 5 bases from V and 4 bases from J, leaving 17 bases between. The CDR3 is CASSHLRGLGYGYTF. DNA of the CDR3: TGTGCCAGCAGTCACTTACGGGGTTTAGGCTATGGCTACACCTTC.

The V call is TRBV5-1, the J call TRBJ2-1; TRBD2 aligns across 12 bases. V was clipped by 3 bases and J by 5 bases; unmatched bases: 3. This CDR3 has 15 amino acids. Germline loops: CDR1 SGHRS, CDR2 YFSETQ. The CDR3 DNA sequence: TGCGCCAGCAGCTCGGGACTAGCGGGCAACAATGAGCAGTTCTTC. Protein product: CASSSGLAGNNEQFF.

The genes are TRBV14 and TRBJ2-5; possibly TRBD2 for D (6 bases). Trimming stripped 1 base from V and 7 bases from J, with 10 bases between. This CDR3 has 13 residues. Germline V gene data show CDR1 as SGHDN and CDR2 as FVKESK. The CDR3 sequence is CASSQGEAGTQYF. CDR3 DNA sequence: TGTGCCAGCAGCCAAGGAGAAGCGGGGACCCAGTACTTC.

The rearrangement joins TRBV29-1 to TRBJ1-2; the D is unclear. From germline, CDR1 is SQVTM and CDR2 ANQGSEA. V shed 3 bases and J shed 4 bases, with 12 bases lying between them. CDR3 length: 13 amino acids. The chain's CDR3 is CSVEALAGYGYTF. The DNA of the CDR3 is TGCAGCGTTGAGGCCTTGGCGGGCTATGGCTACACCTTC.

The chain combines TRBV4-2 with TRBJ2-3; TRBD2 matches 11 bases. Germline V lookup: CDR1 LGHNA, CDR2 YNFKEQ. This CDR3 has 18 residues. The junction had 9 bases not matched to a gene; V was cut back by 4 bases and J by 0 bases. Here the CDR3 DNA reads TGTGCCAGCAGCCGGCTAGGTTGGACTAGCGGGAGCACAGATACGCAGTATTTT. This translates into CASSRLGWTSGSTDTQYF.

The chain uses TRBV7-3 and TRBJ2-7, with D maybe TRBD1 (5 bases). The CDR3 extends over 14 amino acids. Germline V CDR1 and CDR2: SGHTA, FQGTGA. V was shortened by 7 bases and J by 6 bases, with 19 bases between the two germline ends. The CDR3 sequence: CASTKTAGVGEQYF. In DNA, the CDR3 is TGTGCCAGCACAAAGACAGCTGGGGTGGGCGAGCAGTACTTC.

The chain links TRBV4-1 to TRBJ1-1; TRBD1 is a possible D gene (5 bases). This CDR3 has 15 residues. V was clipped by 1 base and J by 0 bases, with 9 bases between them. The germline CDR1 and CDR2 sequences are MGHRA and YSYEKL. Here the CDR3 DNA reads TGCGCCAGCAGCCAAGGGACACGCATGAACACTGAAGCTTTCTTT. This sequence encodes CASSQGTRMNTEAFF.

The rearrangement links TRBV25-1 to TRBJ2-5; D may be TRBD2 (6 bases). CDR1 is MGHDK and CDR2 is SYGVNS in the germline V gene. CDR3 size: 16 residues. Trimming removed 4 bases from V and 1 base from J, with 16 bases in between. The CDR3 DNA follows: TGTGCCAGCAGTGGGGCCCGGCGGGGCCGCCAAGAGACCCAGTACTTC. Its translation is CASSGARRGRQETQYF.

V gene TRBV29-1 combines with J gene TRBJ1-5, with no clear D. Per the germline V gene, CDR1 is SQVTM and CDR2 is ANQGSEA. V was pared by 0 bases and J by 11 bases, with 8 bases between. This CDR3 spans 11 amino acids. The DNA of the CDR3 is TGCAGCGTTGAAGAAGCTGAGACCCAGCATTTT. This gives the protein CSVEEAETQHF.

J is TRBJ1-1 and V is TRBV14; TRBD1 matches at 7 bases. The junction had 7 bases not matched to a gene; V was cut back by 2 bases and J by 1 base. Germline CDR1 SGHDN, CDR2 FVKESK. The CDR3 is 16 amino acids. The CDR3 reads CASSQRYRGANTEAFF. The CDR3 bases are TGTGCCAGCAGCCAAAGATACAGGGGCGCGAACACTGAAGCTTTCTTT.

Here the CDR3 reads CSVLGRDDEQYV. The CDR3 DNA is TGCAGCGTTCTAGGCAGGGACGACGAGCAGTACGTC. J is TRBJ2-7 and V is TRBV29-1, with D perhaps matching TRBD1 or TRBD2 (5 bases each). Between the trimmed V and J ends, which lost 5 bases and 5 bases, there was a span of 13 bases. CDR1 is SQVTM, CDR2 ANQGSEA, per germline. The CDR3 is 12 residues long.

This sequence joins TRBV6-1 and TRBJ1-5, with a possible D match to TRBD1 (5 bases). CDR3 length: 14 amino acids. Between the trimmed V and J ends, which lost 4 bases and 4 bases, there was a span of 11 bases. Per germline, CDR1 MNHNS and CDR2 SASEGT. The CDR3 DNA sequence: TGTGCCAGCAGTGGGTCCAGGGAGAATCAGCCCCAGCATTTT. Its translation is CASSGSRENQPQHF.

The genes are TRBV2 and TRBJ2-3, with TRBD2 identical over 14 bases. CDR1 is SNHLY, CDR2 FYNNEI, per germline. This CDR3 region has 15 residues. With V trimmed by 9 bases and J by 6 bases, 8 bases remained unmatched. In DNA, the CDR3 is TGTGCCAGGACCGGACTAGCGGGAGGTTGGGATACGCAGTATTTT. This gives the protein CARTGLAGGWDTQYF.

J is TRBJ1-1 and V is TRBV7-2, with D unresolved. With 1 base removed from V and 2 bases from J, the gap between germline ends came to 5 bases. This CDR3 region has 13 residues. Germline V gene data show CDR1 as SGHTA and CDR2 as FQGNSA. The CDR3 DNA sequence: TGTGCCAGCAGCTTAGGGTACAACACTGAAGCTTTCTTT. This sequence encodes CASSLGYNTEAFF.

There are a few counts of this clone. V usage is TRBV30 and J usage is TRBJ1-2, with no clear D. V was cut by 1 base and J by 1 base, with 4 bases left in between. Germline CDR1 GTSNPN, CDR2 SVGIG (reference sequence). The CDR3 loop spans 12 amino acids. CDR3 nucleotide sequence: TGTGCCTGGAGTGGTCTTAACTATGGCTACACCTTC. Residues: CAWSGLNYGYTF. The full variable domain, its missing parts supplied by reference TRBV30 and TRBJ1-2, is SQTIHQWPATLVQPVGSPLSLECTVEGTSNPNLYWYRQAAGRGLQLLFYSVGIGQISSEVPQNLSASRPQDRQFILSSKKLLLSDSGFYLCAWSGLNYGYTFGSGTRLTVV.

The CDR3 loop reads CASSLRTSGGAAAKNIQYF. CDR3 nucleotide sequence: TGTGCCAGCAGCCTGAGGACTAGCGGGGGGGCCGCGGCCAAAAACATTCAGTACTTC. The chain has TRBV7-2 and TRBJ2-4; 15 positions match TRBD2. In germline, CDR1 is SGHTA, CDR2 FQGNSA. This CDR3 has 19 amino acids. J lost 1 base, V lost 5 bases, and 9 bases had no gene match. Full variable domain (missing parts from reference TRBV7-2 and TRBJ2-4): GAGVSQSPSNKVTEKGKDVELRCDPISGHTALYWYRQSLGQGLEFLIYFQGNSAPDKSGLPSDRFSAERTGGSVSTLTIQRTQQEDSAVYLCASSLRTSGGAAAKNIQYFGAGTRLSVL.

The CDR3 coding sequence is TGTGCAAGTCGCTTAGGGGACAGGGATCGGCTCTGCTCCTACGAGCAGTACGTC. Residues: CASRLGDRDRLCSYEQYV. This chain joins TRBV12-2 and TRBJ2-7; no check of the table's D call, TRBD1, against the DNA was made. TRBV12-2 is a known pseudogene. The CDR3 sequence is 18 residues long.

The chain has TRBV7-3 and TRBJ2-2; the match to TRBD2 covers 7 bases. The CDR3 consists of 16 residues. V dropped 5 bases and J dropped 0; count of bases not matched to a gene: 6. In germline, CDR1 is SGHTA, CDR2 FQGTGA. This CDR3 is CASSPSGTTNTGELFF. The CDR3 DNA is TGTGCCAGCAGCCCCTCCGGGACTACGAACACCGGGGAGCTGTTTTTT.

This clone was picked up a small number of times. The CDR3 loop reads CASSNIGGYTF. CDR3 in DNA: TGTGCCAGCAGCAACATCGGAGGCTACACCTTC. The rearrangement joins TRBV7-2 to TRBJ1-2; D remains unclear. CDR3 length: 11 amino acids. V was shortened by 5 bases and J by 8 bases, with 9 bases between the two germline ends. Per the germline V gene, CDR1 is SGHTA and CDR2 is FQGNSA.

The chain couples TRBV27 to TRBJ1-2, with a possible D match to TRBD1 (5 bases). From germline, CDR1 is MNHEY and CDR2 SMNVEV (reference sequence). The CDR3 consists of 13 residues. V dropped 3 bases and J dropped 6 bases, with 11 bases sitting between them. CDR3 nucleotide sequence: TGTGCCAGCAGTTTGAGGGGTGTGAATGGCTACACCTTC. It translates to CASSLRGVNGYTF.